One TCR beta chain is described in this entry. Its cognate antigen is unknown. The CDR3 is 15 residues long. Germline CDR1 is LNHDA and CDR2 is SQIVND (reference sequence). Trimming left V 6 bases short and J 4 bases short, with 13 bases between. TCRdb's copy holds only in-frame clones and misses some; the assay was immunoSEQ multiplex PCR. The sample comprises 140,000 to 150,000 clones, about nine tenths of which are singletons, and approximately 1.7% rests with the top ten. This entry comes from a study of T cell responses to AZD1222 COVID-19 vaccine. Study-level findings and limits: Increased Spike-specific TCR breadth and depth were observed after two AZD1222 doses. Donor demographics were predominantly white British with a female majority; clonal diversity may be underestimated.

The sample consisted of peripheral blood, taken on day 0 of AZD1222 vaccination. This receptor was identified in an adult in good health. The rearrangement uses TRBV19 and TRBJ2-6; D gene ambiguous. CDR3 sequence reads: CASSQTVFGANVLTF. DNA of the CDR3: TGTGCCAGTAGCCAGACGGTTTTCGGGGCCAACGTCCTGACTTTC.